Shown below are 8 T cell receptor beta chains from a single sample sequenced in a study of identical twins. Via MiXCR, TCRdb re-called the 5' RACE reads, giving one row per CDR3 protein. The sample carries about 250,000 distinct CDR3 sequences, about 8.5% recorded once. This sample was shared with a second study, whose subject was yellow fever vaccine responses in identical twins.

What was sequenced was CD8+ T cells sorted from blood. The source of these receptors is a woman in her late teens or twenties in good health.

The CDR3 sequence: CASRQGGGTDTQYF. The CDR3 DNA follows: TGTGCCAGCCGCCAGGGCGGGGGGACAGATACGCAGTATTTT. The rearrangement uses TRBV7-3 and TRBJ2-3, with 8 bases identical to TRBD2. The CDR3 totals 14 residues. V dropped 8 bases and J dropped 3; count of bases not matched to a gene: 7. The germline V gene has CDR1 SGHTA and CDR2 FQGTGA.

About this clonotype itself: At one of its ends the junction is not consistent with the germline gene, which may arise from a read error. CDR3 sequence reads: CAGSPVGASSYEQYF. CDR3 in DNA: TGTGCCGGCAGCCCAGTTGGGGCCAGCTCCTACGAGCAGTACTTC. The chain employs TRBV7-9 and TRBJ2-7, with D perhaps matching TRBD1 (5 bases). This CDR3 region has 15 residues. The germline V gene has CDR1 SEHNR and CDR2 FQNEAQ (reference sequence).

The V and J genes are TRBV14 and TRBJ2-7; 7 bases agree with TRBD1. Unmatched junction bases numbered 8, after V lost 0 bases and J lost 3 bases. CDR1 is SGHDN, CDR2 FVKESK, per germline. This CDR3 contains 16 residues. CDR3 loop: CASSQERQGDDYEQYF. The CDR3 DNA reads as TGTGCCAGCAGCCAAGAAAGACAGGGCGATGACTACGAGCAGTACTTC.

This sequence joins TRBV11-2 and TRBJ2-1; weak D call: TRBD1 (6 bases). V gave up 4 bases and J gave up 5 bases, with 15 bases separating them. From germline, CDR1 is SGHAT and CDR2 FQNNGV. The CDR3 sequence is 15 residues long. CDR3 DNA sequence: TGTGCCAGCAGCTCAATGACAGGAATCGACAATGAGCAGTTCTTC. It codes for CASSSMTGIDNEQFF.

CDR3 in DNA: TGTGCCAGCATACGTCGGCAGCCGGACAGGGCACGCTTCTCCTACAATGAGCAGTTCTTC. Protein sequence: CASIRRQPDRARFSYNEQFF. This chain joins TRBV6-2 or TRBV6-3 and TRBJ2-1, with 8 bases fitting TRBD1. Germline CDR1 MNHEY, CDR2 SVGEGT. V dropped 7 bases and J dropped 0; count of bases not matched to a gene: 20. The CDR3 length is 20 residues.

This chain joins TRBV10-3 and TRBJ2-3; 9 bases line up with TRBD1. The CDR3 loop spans 14 amino acids. CDR1 is ENHRY, CDR2 SYGVKD, per germline. V shed 6 bases, J shed 5 bases, and the junction held 6 bases outside the gene matches. The CDR3 protein is CAIRDRGSKDTQYF. CDR3 coding DNA: TGTGCCATCAGGGACAGGGGATCGAAAGATACGCAGTATTTT.

The chain couples TRBV20-1 to TRBJ2-1, with 8 bases matching TRBD1. From germline, CDR1 is DFQATT and CDR2 SNEGSKA (reference sequence). With V trimmed by 0 bases and J by 15 bases, 10 bases remained unmatched. This CDR3 has 13 residues. CDR3 DNA sequence: TGCAGTGCTAGAGAGACAGGGGCGGCAACGCCGTTCTTC. Protein product: CSARETGAATPFF.

Only a few counts were recorded for this clonotype. The chain uses TRBV7-3 and TRBJ2-1; perhaps D is TRBD1 or TRBD2 (5 bases each). Trimming shortened V by 5 bases and J by 13 bases, and 15 bases separated the two germline ends. Germline CDR1 is SGHTA and CDR2 is FQGTGA. There are 12 residues in the CDR3. The CDR3, as DNA: TGTGCCAGCAGCCTCGGGACCTTCCCCCAGTTCTTC. This sequence encodes CASSLGTFPQFF.